Below are 27 T cell receptor beta chains sequenced from a single sample in a study of control samples from healthy donors and cancer patients. The repertoire was sequenced with immunoSEQ multiplex PCR; TCRdb's copy has only in-frame clones and lacks some. The top ten clones hold approximately 10% of a sample with 18,000 or so clones, 86% of them seen once. Sequencing used PBMCs. These receptors all come from a woman between 65 and 79 years old with colorectal cancer.

CDR3 residues: CASSHDRAGFSNQPQHF. The CDR3 DNA sequence: TGTGCCAGCAGCCATGACAGGGCGGGTTTTAGCAATCAGCCCCAGCATTTT. The chain couples TRBV16 to TRBJ1-5; 7 bases map to TRBD1. The trim removed 3 bases at V and 0 bases at J, leaving 8 bases unmatched. Germline CDR1 and CDR2: KGHSY and FQNENV. The CDR3 sequence is 17 residues long.

The V and J genes are TRBV5-1 and TRBJ1-2, with 8 nucleotides matching TRBD1. Germline V gene data show CDR1 as SGHRS and CDR2 as YFSETQ. Losses at the gene ends were 0 bases for V and 4 bases for J; bases not matched to a gene: 11. The CDR3 runs 17 residues. The CDR3 DNA is TGCGCCAGCAGCTTGGATCTGGGGACAGGAGGGAGCTATGGCTACACCTTC. Translation gives CASSLDLGTGGSYGYTF.

V is TRBV30 and J is TRBJ1-5; 9 nucleotides agree with TRBD1. CDR3 length: 13 residues. Germline CDR1 and CDR2: GTSNPN and SVGIG (reference sequence). Trimming at V came to 5 bases and at J to 2 bases, leaving 1 base not matched to a gene. In DNA, the CDR3 is TGTGCCTGGGGGACAGGGCGCAATCAGCCCCAGCATTTT. Protein product: CAWGTGRNQPQHF.

This clone is a singleton in its sample. The chain is built from TRBV9 and TRBJ2-5; 12 bases are a match to TRBD2. CDR1 is SGDLS and CDR2 is YYNGEE in the germline V gene. The CDR3 extends over 17 amino acids. The ends lost 0 bases at V and 3 bases at J; junction bases unmatched: 6. The CDR3 loop reads CASSVGGTSGRKETQYF. The CDR3, as DNA: TGTGCCAGCAGCGTAGGCGGGACTAGCGGGCGTAAAGAGACCCAGTACTTC.

The genes are TRBV7-9 and TRBJ1-1, with D possibly being TRBD1 (6 bases). Germline CDR1 reads SEHNR; CDR2 reads FQNEAQ (reference sequence). This CDR3 is 16 amino acids long. The germline V and J ends were trimmed by 5 bases and 3 bases, with 19 bases remaining between them. CDR3 protein: CASSPPIQGWDTEAFF. CDR3 in DNA: TGTGCCAGCAGCCCGCCGATACAGGGATGGGACACTGAAGCTTTCTTT.

The chain joins TRBV10-3 to TRBJ1-2; 8 bases match TRBD1. V shed 3 bases and J 4 bases; nucleotides not matched to a gene: 10. Germline V CDR1 and CDR2: ENHRY, SYGVKD. This CDR3 is built from 16 residues. CDR3 sequence reads: CAISEGTGMGSYGYTF. The CDR3 nucleotides read TGTGCCATCAGTGAAGGGACAGGCATGGGATCCTATGGCTACACCTTC.

V usage is TRBV6-5 and J usage is TRBJ2-1; TRBD2 matches at 9 bases. Germline V gene lookup returns CDR1 MNHEY and CDR2 SVGAGI. This CDR3 comprises 15 residues. V lost 7 bases to trimming and J lost 7 bases; unmatched junction nucleotides: 11. The CDR3 DNA sequence: TGTGCCAGCACCGCGCGGGCGGGAGGGGGGAATGAGCAGTTCTTC. It specifies CASTARAGGGNEQFF.

The J gene is TRBJ1-1, the V gene TRBV24-1; 7 bases line up with TRBD1. J gave up 11 bases and V 0 bases, and 11 bases lay outside the gene matches. The CDR3 extends over 15 amino acids. Per germline, CDR1 KGHDR and CDR2 SFDVKD. CDR3 amino acids: CATSDLRSSTGWAFF. The CDR3 DNA reads TGTGCCACCAGTGATTTGCGGAGTTCGACAGGGTGGGCTTTCTTT.

The rearrangement uses TRBV24-1 and TRBJ2-4; no clear D gene. CDR1 is KGHDR and CDR2 is SFDVKD in the germline V gene. The CDR3 loop spans 12 amino acids. Between the trimmed V and J ends, which lost 6 bases and 9 bases, there was a span of 11 bases. Here the CDR3 reads CATSSMDGIQYF. The CDR3 nucleotides read TGTGCCACCAGTTCGATGGATGGCATTCAGTACTTC.

The CDR3 DNA sequence: TGTGCCAGCAGCCCGACAGGGGGTAGAGAAAAACTGTTTTTT. The encoded protein is CASSPTGGREKLFF. The chain recombines TRBV7-2 with TRBJ1-4, with 9 bases identical to TRBD1. CDR1 is SGHTA, CDR2 FQGNSA, per germline. V was clipped by 5 bases and J by 8 bases; unmatched bases: 6. The CDR3 loop spans 14 amino acids.

The chain carries TRBV6-5 and TRBJ2-3; 8 nucleotides agree with TRBD2. The CDR3 runs to 13 residues. The germline V gene has CDR1 MNHEY and CDR2 SVGAGI. After removal of 6 bases from V and 8 bases from J, the junction contained 7 bases not matched to a gene. CDR3 bases: TGTGCCAGCAGCTCTTCCGGGACTAGTACGCAGTATTTT. Protein sequence: CASSSSGTSTQYF.

The chain recombines TRBV3-1 (or the pseudogene TRBV3-2) with TRBJ2-1; 10 nucleotides match TRBD2. The CDR3 has 14 residues. Trimming removed 8 bases from V and 4 bases from J; junction bases left unmatched: 5. The V gene's germline CDR1 is LGHDT and CDR2 YNNKEL (reference sequence). The CDR3 DNA sequence: TGTGCCAGCGAGGTAGCGGGGGGATACAATGAGCAGTTCTTC. This translates into CASEVAGGYNEQFF.

Points on this clone: An end of the junction differs from the germline gene, which may be a read error. The V gene is TRBV24-1, the J gene TRBJ1-2; 7 bases line up with TRBD1. Germline CDR1 and CDR2: KGHDR and SFDVKD. There are 16 residues in the CDR3. Here the CDR3 DNA reads TGTGCAACCAGTGATATTGCAGCGAGGGGGCCGGGGGGCTACACCTTC. Its translation is CATSDIAARGPGGYTF.

The genes are TRBV6-1 and TRBJ2-1; TRBD2 matches at 7 bases. CDR1 MNHNS and CDR2 SASEGT come from the germline V gene. The CDR3 consists of 16 residues. Germline trimming cut 2 bases from V and 4 bases from J; bases unmatched to any gene: 8. The CDR3 nucleotides are TGTGCCAGCAGTGAATATGTGGGGGGGGGATACAATGAGCAGTTCTTC. Translated, it gives CASSEYVGGGYNEQFF.

The gene calls are TRBV5-4 and TRBJ2-7, with TRBD1 matching over 8 bases. The V gene's germline CDR1 is SGHNT and CDR2 YYREEE (reference sequence). V shed 4 bases, J shed 3 bases, and the junction held 9 bases outside the gene matches. This CDR3 has 15 amino acids. The CDR3 loop is CASSPIGTGGYEQYF. For the CDR3, the DNA is TGTGCCAGCAGCCCCATAGGGACAGGCGGCTACGAGCAGTACTTC. The entire variable domain, with the rest obtained from reference TRBV5-4 and TRBJ2-7, is as follows: ETGVTQSPTHLIKTRGQQVTLRCSSQSGHNTVSWYQQALGQGPQFIFQYYREEENGRGNFPPRFSGLQFPNYSSELNVNALELDDSALYLCASSPIGTGGYEQYFGPGTRLTVT.

The chain links TRBV5-1 to TRBJ2-3; TRBD2 is a possible D gene (7 bases). Per the germline V gene, CDR1 is SGHRS and CDR2 is YFSETQ. This CDR3 is 18 amino acids long. V dropped 2 bases and J dropped 4 bases, with 23 bases sitting between them. The CDR3 DNA follows: TGCGCCAGCAGCTTACGTCTGTGGCGGGAGAGGGGGTCAGATACGCAGTATTTT. Translated: CASSLRLWRERGSDTQYF.

The rearrangement uses TRBV20-1 and TRBJ2-2; 7 bases line up with TRBD2. The CDR3 has 15 residues. Germline V gene sequence: CDR1 DFQATT, CDR2 SNEGSKA (reference sequence). V lost 3 bases and J lost 1; bases outside the gene matches: 5. The CDR3 bases are TGCAGTGCTAGTCCCAGCGGGAAGAACACCGGGGAGCTGTTTTTT. Protein product: CSASPSGKNTGELFF.

The chain carries TRBV11-3 and TRBJ2-7, with 9 bases that match TRBD1. The CDR3 runs to 17 residues. Germline CDR1 and CDR2: SGHNT and YENEEA. Trimming removed 0 bases from V and 0 bases from J; junction bases left unmatched: 6. The CDR3 sequence: CASSLEGWGQGSYEQYF. DNA of the CDR3: TGTGCCAGCAGCTTAGAGGGTTGGGGACAGGGCTCCTACGAGCAGTACTTC.

This clone appeared a few times. The chain joins TRBV12-3 or TRBV12-4 to TRBJ2-7, with D hard to call. V was clipped by 1 base and J by 3 bases, with 7 bases between them. The CDR3 has 13 residues. The CDR3 here is CASSLGLGYEQYF. CDR3 nucleotide sequence: TGTGCCAGCAGTTTAGGACTGGGCTACGAGCAGTACTTC.

This clone was counted a single time. This chain uses TRBV14 with TRBJ1-1; D perhaps matches TRBD1 (6 bases). Germline-derived CDR1 and CDR2 are SGHDN and FVKESK. CDR3 length: 16 amino acids. Trimming removed 3 bases at V and 4 bases at J, with 18 bases between. CDR3 sequence: CASSHPGGGRVTEAFF. As DNA, the CDR3 is TGTGCCAGCAGCCATCCCGGGGGGGGGCGGGTCACTGAAGCTTTCTTT.

V and J are TRBV6-5 and TRBJ1-2; D possibly corresponds to TRBD1 (5 bases). V was cut by 0 bases and J by 8 bases, with 13 bases left in between. Per the germline V gene, CDR1 is MNHEY and CDR2 is SVGAGI. The CDR3 loop spans 14 amino acids. As DNA, the CDR3 is TGTGCCAGCAGTTACTCGAGGCAGGGCTGGGGCTACACCTTC. Translation gives CASSYSRQGWGYTF.

The CDR3 loop is CASSIGTVQETQYF. DNA of the CDR3: TGCGCCAGCAGCATAGGGACGGTCCAAGAGACCCAGTACTTC. The chain uses TRBV5-1 and TRBJ2-5; D is perhaps TRBD1 or TRBD2 (5 bases each). Germline assignment: CDR1 SGHRS and CDR2 YFSETQ. This CDR3 comprises 14 residues. V was cut by 4 bases and J by 1 base, with 11 bases left in between. Full variable domain (rest looked up from reference TRBV5-1 and TRBJ2-5): KAGVTQTPRYLIKTRGQQVTLSCSPISGHRSVSWYQQTPGQGLQFLFEYFSETQRNKGNFPGRFSGRQFSNSRSEMNVSTLELGDSALYLCASSIGTVQETQYFGPGTRLLVL.

A few counts support this clone. V is TRBV7-9 and J is TRBJ2-7; D may be TRBD2 (6 bases). Germline V gene lookup returns CDR1 SEHNR and CDR2 FQNEAQ (reference sequence). Trimming stripped 4 bases from V and 3 bases from J, with 10 bases between. This CDR3 has 13 residues. The CDR3 DNA is TGTGCCAGCAGCTCCACCGGGGGCTACGAGCAGTACTTC. This gives the protein CASSSTGGYEQYF. Based on the CDR3 plus reference TRBV7-9 and TRBJ2-7, the full variable domain is DTGVSQNPRHKITKRGQNVTFRCDPISEHNRLYWYRQTLGQGPEFLTYFQNEAQLEKSRLLSDRFSAERPKGSFSTLEIQRTEQGDSAMYLCASSSTGGYEQYFGPGTRLTVT.

A few counts support this clone. V usage is TRBV7-9 and J usage is TRBJ1-1; 8 nucleotides line up with TRBD1. Losses at the gene ends were 5 bases for V and 1 base for J; bases not matched to a gene: 15. Germline V gene sequence: CDR1 SEHNR, CDR2 FQNEAQ (reference sequence). The CDR3 is 18 residues long. The CDR3 bases are TGTGCCAGCAGCCCGAGTAGTAGGCAGGGGGCGAAGAACACTGAAGCTTTCTTT. It encodes CASSPSSRQGAKNTEAFF. Variable domain in full (rest from reference TRBV7-9 and TRBJ1-1): DTGVSQNPRHKITKRGQNVTFRCDPISEHNRLYWYRQTLGQGPEFLTYFQNEAQLEKSRLLSDRFSAERPKGSFSTLEIQRTEQGDSAMYLCASSPSSRQGAKNTEAFFGQGTRLTVV.

CDR3 DNA: TGTGCCAGCAGTTTGAATGATCAGCCCCAGCATTTT. It codes for CASSLNDQPQHF. V usage is TRBV12-3 or TRBV12-4 and J usage is TRBJ1-5; D unresolved. The CDR3 is 12 residues long. Trimming left V 3 bases short and J 5 bases short, with 5 bases between.

The chain uses TRBV2 and TRBJ1-3; D not certain. V lost 2 bases to trimming and J lost 2 bases, with 10 bases between them. The germline CDR1 and CDR2 sequences are SNHLY and FYNNEI. The CDR3 loop spans 15 amino acids. This CDR3 is CASSERGPPGNTIYF. For the CDR3, the DNA is TGTGCCAGCAGTGAAAGAGGGCCCCCTGGAAACACCATATATTTT.

This rearrangement joins TRBV7-2 to TRBJ2-2; tentative D call: TRBD1 (6 bases). The V gene's germline CDR1 is SGHTA and CDR2 FQGNSA. Trimming pared 5 bases from V and 3 bases from J, leaving 10 bases between. The CDR3 length is 14 residues. The CDR3 DNA sequence: TGTGCCAGCAGCCCGGGACACCACACCGGGGAGCTGTTTTTT. Protein: CASSPGHHTGELFF.